The TCR beta chain under discussion was sequenced for a study of shared clonotypes between healthy human individuals. Study background: Used for every donor were three CD4 naive, three CD4 memory, two CD8 naive and one CD8 memory plate.

The deep-level immunoSEQ assay was used. Measured with immunoSEQ multiplex PCR; TCRdb has only the in-frame clones, and not every one. Among 2 million to 2.5 million clones listed, under 97% were seen once. The sample was naive CD4+ T cells sorted from blood. The subset is: CD45RA+ positively selected. This sequence originates from a man between 18 and 35 years old in good health.

Here the CDR3 DNA reads TGTGCCAGCAGCACGGGACCGTCGGGCCCCAATGAGCAGTTCTTC. It translates to CASSTGPSGPNEQFF. The V and J genes are TRBV5-8 and TRBJ2-1; the D call may be TRBD1 or TRBD2 (5 bases each). Per the germline V gene, CDR1 is SGHTS and CDR2 is YDEGEE. CDR3 length: 15 residues. V lost 4 bases and J lost 6, with 17 bases in between.